Presented here are 5 T cell receptor beta chains from one specimen sequenced in a study of blood T cell repertoires in COVID-19. Clones were read by immunoSEQ multiplex PCR, and TCRdb kept only the in-frame ones, dropping some. The table lists 250,000 to 350,000 clones, more than 70% of them singletons. Sequenced: peripheral blood. The receptors shown here come from a young man who had recovered from COVID-19.

The rearrangement uses TRBV13 and TRBJ2-7; 10 bases agree with TRBD1. Unmatched junction bases numbered 6, after V lost 5 bases and J lost 5 bases. The CDR3 covers 14 residues. Germline V gives CDR1 PRHDT, CDR2 FYEKMQ (reference sequence). The DNA for the CDR3 is TGTGCCAGCAGCGGACAGGGGGTGGTAAACGAGCAGTACTTC. Translating it yields CASSGQGVVNEQYF.

The rearrangement joins TRBV5-4 to TRBJ2-7; 7 nucleotides align to TRBD2. V shed 4 bases and J 2 bases; nucleotides not matched to a gene: 6. CDR1 is SGHNT, CDR2 YYREEE, per germline (reference sequence). This CDR3 is 14 amino acids long. DNA for the CDR3: TGTGCCAGCAGCGTGGTAGCGGGCCCCTACGAGCAGTACTTC. Encoded protein: CASSVVAGPYEQYF.

The chain links TRBV11-2 to TRBJ1-5; tentative D call: TRBD1 (6 bases). V was clipped by 5 bases and J by 7 bases, with 12 bases between them. CDR1 SGHAT and CDR2 FQNNGV come from the germline V gene. The CDR3 runs to 13 residues. The DNA of the CDR3 is TGTGCCAGCAGCCTTACAGGGAGCCAGCCCCAGCATTTT. This gives the protein CASSLTGSQPQHF.

The chain uses TRBV2 and TRBJ2-3; TRBD2 matches 8 bases. CDR3 length equals 15 residues. V lost 4 bases and J lost 6; bases outside the gene matches: 9. Germline V gene lookup returns CDR1 SNHLY and CDR2 FYNNEI. The DNA for the CDR3 is TGTGCCAGCAGTGCCCCCGAGACTAGCGCCGATACGCAGTATTTT. This encodes CASSAPETSADTQYF.

V usage is TRBV25-1 and J usage is TRBJ2-1; 9 bases match TRBD1. Germline trimming cut 1 base from V and 4 bases from J; bases unmatched to any gene: 5. The V gene's germline CDR1 is MGHDK and CDR2 SYGVNS. The CDR3 length is 16 residues. CDR3 protein: CASSELGTGTYNEQFF. The CDR3 bases are TGTGCCAGCAGTGAATTGGGGACAGGGACTTACAATGAGCAGTTCTTC.